This T cell receptor beta chain was retrieved from a study of metastatic and nonmetastatic thyroid tumors. Points from the study as a whole: A significant increase in TCR beta diversity was reportedly seen in malignant thyroid tumors relative to benign nodules, in blood and tumor.

The table lists this clone with a few counts. The antigen is unknown. Thyroid surgery was performed in patients who had received no treatment beforehand. TCRdb re-clonotyped the PCR reads via MiXCR. The table shows 35,000 or so clones, with about 18% occurring only once. Source material: blood. This sequence was found in a male donor with papillary thyroid cancer or a benign thyroid nodule (not recorded which). Some clones in this sample may be carry-over from other donors' samples.

CDR3 residues: CASSAASGRGNEQFF. The CDR3 DNA is TGTGCCAGCAGTGCTGCTAGCGGGAGGGGCAATGAGCAGTTCTTC. The rearrangement links TRBV6-4 to TRBJ2-1; TRBD2 agrees at 12 bases. Germline CDR1 and CDR2: MRHNA and SNTAGT. Unmatched junction bases numbered 4, after V lost 4 bases and J lost 6 bases. This CDR3 region has 15 residues.